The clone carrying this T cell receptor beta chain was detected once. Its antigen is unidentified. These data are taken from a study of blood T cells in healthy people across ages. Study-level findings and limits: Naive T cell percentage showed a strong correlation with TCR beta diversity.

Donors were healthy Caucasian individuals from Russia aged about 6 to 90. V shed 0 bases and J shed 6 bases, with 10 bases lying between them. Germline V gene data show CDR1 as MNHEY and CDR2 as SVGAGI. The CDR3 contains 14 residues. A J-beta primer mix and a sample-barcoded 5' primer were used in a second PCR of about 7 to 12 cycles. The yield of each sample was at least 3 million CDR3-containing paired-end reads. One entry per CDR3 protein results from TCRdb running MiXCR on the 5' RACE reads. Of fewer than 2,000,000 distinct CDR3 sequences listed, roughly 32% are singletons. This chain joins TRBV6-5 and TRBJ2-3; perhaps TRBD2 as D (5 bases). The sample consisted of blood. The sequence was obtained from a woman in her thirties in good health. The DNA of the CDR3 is TGTGCCAGCAGTTACTCGAGGGTTTTCGATACGCAGTATTTT. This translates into CASSYSRVFDTQYF.